These T cell receptor beta chains were read from a single sample in a study of Ad26.COV2.S vaccination and SARS-CoV-2 variants. Data came from immunoSEQ multiplex PCR; TCRdb stores just in-frame clones and leaves some out. The sample consists of 250,000 or so clones, roughly 85% of them appearing once. The sample here was peripheral blood, taken in a trial of Ad26.COV2.S vaccine versus placebo. The receptors were sampled from a person aged 18-60 years who received the Ad26.COV2.S COVID-19 vaccine or a placebo. The CDR3 runs from the conserved cysteine through the conserved F or W. Fields, in order: V gene, D gene, J gene, clone size, CDR3 DNA, CDR3 protein. The D gene is left open where the match is weak. Size is omitted from some rows. Given values are once, few, many or a class for expanded clones.

TRBV7-9	TRBD2	TRBJ2-7	-	TGTGCCAGCAGTTATAGCGGGGGCGCCTCCTACGAGCAGTACTTC	CASSYSGGASYEQYF
TRBV18	-	TRBJ1-4	-	TGTGCCAGCTCACCGAATGCCAAAAGCGCATCTAATGAAAAACTGTTTTTT	CASSPNAKSASNEKLFF
TRBV11-3	-	TRBJ2-2	-	TGTGCCAGCAGCTCCGGGACAACGAACACCGGGGAGCTGTTTTTT	CASSSGTTNTGELFF
TRBV4-1	-	TRBJ2-2	-	TGCGCCAGCAGCGATCTATTCAAAAGGAACACCGGGGAGCTGTTTTTT	CASSDLFKRNTGELFF
TRBV12-5	TRBD1	TRBJ1-1	-	TGTGCTAGTGGTTTGTCCGGGACAGCAAAAGCTTTCTTT	CASGLSGTAKAFF
TRBV10-3	-	TRBJ1-2	-	TGTGCCATCAGTGACAGGGGATTGTATGGCTACACCTTC	CAISDRGLYGYTF
TRBV4-3	-	TRBJ2-1	few	TGCGCCAGCAGCCAAGCGGGTGCACTCCTCAGCAATGAGCAGTTCTTC	CASSQAGALLSNEQFF
TRBV6-5	TRBD1	TRBJ1-5	-	TGTGCCAGCAGGAGACAGGGTTGGAGCAATCAGCCCCAGCATTTT	CASRRQGWSNQPQHF
TRBV9	-	TRBJ1-6	-	TGTGCCAGCAGCGTAGTAGGGCTGTATAATTCACCCCTCCACTTT	CASSVVGLYNSPLHF
TRBV10-3	TRBD1	TRBJ1-3	-	TGTGCCATCTCTGGGACAGGGTTCCCTGGAAACACCATATATTTT	CAISGTGFPGNTIYF
TRBV6-1	TRBD1	TRBJ2-7	-	TGTGCCAGCAGTGAACTCCCGGGACAGGCTTACTACGAGCAGTACTTC	CASSELPGQAYYEQYF
TRBV27	-	TRBJ2-3	-	TGTGCCAGCAGTCACCGTTTTCGGAGACAGATACGTCAGTATTTT	CASSHRFRRQIRQYF
TRBV3-1/TRBV3-2	TRBD2	TRBJ2-2	many	TGTGCCAGCAGCCAAGAGGGAGGGTCTTACGCGAACACCGGGGAGCTGTTTTTT	CASSQEGGSYANTGELFF
TRBV19	-	TRBJ2-3	-	TGTGCCAGTAGTGAAAACGGACCCACAGATACGCAGTATTTT	CASSENGPTDTQYF
TRBV4-1	-	TRBJ2-5	-	TGCGCCAGCAGCCAGGTCGGGGGTAGGCGAGAGACCCAGTACTTC	CASSQVGGRRETQYF
TRBV29-1	-	TRBJ2-7	-	TGCAGCGTTGAAGAGGCAAATAAGCCGTACGAGCAGTACTTC	CSVEEANKPYEQYF
TRBV30	TRBD1	TRBJ2-5	-	TGTGCCTGGAGTGGCCCGGGACAGGGAAACGCAGAGACCCAGTACTTC	CAWSGPGQGNAETQYF
TRBV7-9	-	TRBJ1-3	many	TGTGCCAGCAGCTTACCCTGGGGACGGAGCTTGGATTTT	CASSLPWGRSLDF
TRBV3-1/TRBV3-2	-	TRBJ2-1	-	TGTGCCAGCAGCCAAGATGAGGAGATCTACAATGAGCAGTTCTTC	CASSQDEEIYNEQFF
TRBV24-1	TRBD2	TRBJ2-1	-	TGTGCCACCAGTGATACGGGACTAGCGGGCCTCTCCTACAATGAGCAGTTCTTC	CATSDTGLAGLSYNEQFF
TRBV19	-	TRBJ2-5	-	TGTGCCAGTAGTCCGTGGGGAGAGACCCAGTACTTC	CASSPWGETQYF
TRBV7-9	-	TRBJ2-1	-	TGTGCCAGCGGAGAGGGGCGATTTGATGACAATGAGCAGTTCTTC	CASGEGRFDDNEQFF
TRBV6-1	-	TRBJ2-5	-	TGTGCCAGCAGTGAAATAGCCAGGGCGGAGACCCAGTACTTC	CASSEIARAETQYF
TRBV3-1/TRBV3-2	-	TRBJ1-5	once	TGTGCCAGCAGCCAGGCGCCCAATCAGCCCCAGCATTTT	CASSQAPNQPQHF
TRBV7-2	TRBD1	TRBJ1-4	-	TGTGCCAGCAGCACGAGGACAGGCCTTAATGAAAAACTGTTTTTT	CASSTRTGLNEKLFF
TRBV5-1	TRBD2	TRBJ2-4	-	TGCGCCAGCAGCAAAAGACTAGCGGTCAAAGCCAAAAACATTCAGTACTTC	CASSKRLAVKAKNIQYF
TRBV3-1/TRBV3-2	-	TRBJ1-1	-	TGTGCCAGCAGCGACACTGAGAGTACTGAAGCTTTCTTT	CASSDTESTEAFF